This T cell receptor (beta chain) appears in the sequencing data of a study of blood T cells in healthy people across ages. Germline V gives CDR1 SGHVS, CDR2 FQNEAQ. CDR3 length: 17 residues. Every donor gave 8.5 to 10 milliliters of peripheral blood. A second about 6 to 11 cycle PCR used barcoded and J-beta primers. TCRdb called the 5' RACE reads again in MiXCR, with one record for every CDR3 protein. Of 650,000 to 800,000 distinct CDR3 sequences listed, approximately 48% are singletons. This clonotype was sampled from a man between 60 and 70 years old in good health. Input material: blood. The rearrangement links TRBV7-8 to TRBJ2-5; 7 bases are a match to TRBD1. The J call may be wrong; the DNA end is better matched by TRBJ2-7. The CDR3 loop is CASSEGADRPYYHEQYF. The CDR3 nucleotides read TGTGCCAGCAGCGAGGGGGCAGACAGGCCTTACTACCACGAGCAGTACTTC.